The rows below give T cell receptor beta chains drawn from one sample of a study of blood T cell repertoires in COVID-19. Clones were read by immunoSEQ multiplex PCR, and TCRdb kept only the in-frame ones, dropping some. This table holds 110,000 to 150,000 clones, 78% found once. The sequencing input was PBMCs or T cells enriched from blood (not recorded which). The receptors originated from a woman aged 50 to 60 who had recovered from COVID-19. Both conserved end residues are part of each CDR3. The order of the fields is J gene, D gene, clone size, V gene, CDR3 DNA, CDR3 protein. A D gene is named only where the DNA matches it firmly. Clone size is stated in some rows and not others, as once, few, many or a class when expanded.

TRBJ2-1 TRBD2 NA TRBV9 TGTGCCAGCTCCGCTAGCGGGGGCAATGAGCAGTTCTTC CASSASGGNEQFF
TRBJ1-2 TRBD1 NA TRBV6-1 TGTGCCAGCAGTGAAGTCTCGTGGGACAGCCCGTATGGCTACACCTTC CASSEVSWDSPYGYTF
TRBJ1-2 NA NA TRBV28 TGTGCCAGCAGCCGGCGGGGCTATGGCTACACCTTC CASSRRGYGYTF
TRBJ1-5 TRBD1 NA TRBV2 TGTGCCAGCAGTGATGGGACAGCCGGACAGCCCCAGCATTTT CASSDGTAGQPQHF
TRBJ2-1 TRBD1 NA TRBV2 TGTGCCAGCAGTGGCCCACGGGACAGGGCGTACAATGAGCAGTTCTTC CASSGPRDRAYNEQFF
TRBJ2-7 NA NA TRBV7-9 TGTGCCAGCAGCTTATATAGCGAGCAGTACTTC CASSLYSEQYF
TRBJ1-1 NA NA TRBV27 TGTGCCAGCAGTTTATCCAGGGCCGACACTGAAGCTTTCTTT CASSLSRADTEAFF
TRBJ1-3 NA NA TRBV5-6 TGTGCCAGCAGCTCCTACCCACAGCTAAACACCATATATTTT CASSSYPQLNTIYF
TRBJ2-7 TRBD1 NA TRBV18 TGTGCCAGCTCACCGTACGACAGGGGCCACGAGCAGTACTTC CASSPYDRGHEQYF
TRBJ1-5 NA NA TRBV7-2 TGTGCCAGCAGCTCTGACAGTGATCAGCCCCAGCATTTT CASSSDSDQPQHF
TRBJ2-5 NA NA TRBV2 TGTGCCAGCAGCGCCGGGTCTGGGAGATATGAGACCCAGTACTTC CASSAGSGRYETQYF
TRBJ1-2 NA few TRBV3-1/TRBV3-2 TGTGCCAGCAGCCAGGAATATAGCAACTATGGCTACACCTTC CASSQEYSNYGYTF
TRBJ1-5 TRBD1 NA TRBV13 TGTGCCAGCACCCCGGGGGAGACAGGGAATCAGCCCCAGCATTTT CASTPGETGNQPQHF
TRBJ1-1 NA NA TRBV5-4 TGTGCCAGCAGCCTCCGAAGGGCAGGGCTAGGTAGCACTGAAGCTTTCTTT CASSLRRAGLGSTEAFF
TRBJ2-5 NA NA TRBV6-1 TGTGCCAGCAGTGAAACGCGAGACAGGCAAGAGACCCAGTACTTC CASSETRDRQETQYF
TRBJ1-2 NA NA TRBV12-3/TRBV12-4 TGTGCCAGCAGTTTGCCAAACGGTGGCTACACCTTC CASSLPNGGYTF
TRBJ1-1 NA NA TRBV3-1/TRBV3-2 TGTGCCAGCAGCCATGGGGACACCTCGGAAGCTTTCTTT CASSHGDTSEAFF
TRBJ1-2 TRBD1 NA TRBV7-2 TGTGCCAGCAGCTCAGGTCCGGGGAGGACAGGGCCAGCCTATGGCTACACCTTC CASSSGPGRTGPAYGYTF
TRBJ2-7 TRBD1 once TRBV6-5 TGTGCCAGCAGTACCTGGACAGGGAACTCCTACGAGCAGTACTTC CASSTWTGNSYEQYF
TRBJ2-1 NA NA TRBV5-1 TGCGCCAGCAGCTTGGGTAGCCAAAACAATGAGCAGTTCTTC CASSLGSQNNEQFF
TRBJ1-3 TRBD1 NA TRBV11-2 TGTGCCAGCAGCCCGGGACAGGGAAACACCATATATTTT CASSPGQGNTIYF
TRBJ1-1 NA NA TRBV19 TGTGCCAGTAGTATTCGGACAGAGAACACTGAAGCTTTCTTT CASSIRTENTEAFF
TRBJ1-6 NA NA TRBV15 TGTGCCACCAGCAGAGATTTGGGGGCGAATTCACCCCTCCACTTT CATSRDLGANSPLHF
TRBJ2-2 NA NA TRBV13 TGTGCCAGCAGCTTAGGCCTAGGAACCGGGGAGCTGTTTTTT CASSLGLGTGELFF
TRBJ2-1 NA NA TRBV30 TGTGCCTGGAGCCCGAGGAGCTACAATGAGCAGTTCTTC CAWSPRSYNEQFF
TRBJ2-2 NA NA TRBV10-3 TGTGCCATCAGTGAGTCGGTTGGGACTCGCGACACCGGGGAGCTGTTTTTT CAISESVGTRDTGELFF
TRBJ2-7 TRBD1 NA TRBV18 TGTGCCAGCTCACCGAGACAGGGGGCCTACGAGCAGTACTTC CASSPRQGAYEQYF
TRBJ2-7 NA NA TRBV18 TGTGCCAGCTCACCACTCTCTGCCTACGAGCAGTACTTC CASSPLSAYEQYF
TRBJ1-5 NA NA TRBV5-6 TGTGCCAGCAGCCCGGGAGGACAGAACGATCAGCCCCAGCATTTT CASSPGGQNDQPQHF
TRBJ1-4 NA NA TRBV7-9 TGTGCCAGCAGCTTAGCAGGGGGATTAATTGAAAAACTGTTTTTT CASSLAGGLIEKLFF
TRBJ2-1 NA once TRBV18 TGTGCCAGCTCACCGGGGGCGGGGGCCTACAATGAGCAGTTCTTC CASSPGAGAYNEQFF
TRBJ1-1 NA once TRBV28 TGTGCCAGCAGTTTTTTTGGCTTAATGAACACTGAAGCTTTCTTT CASSFFGLMNTEAFF
TRBJ1-2 NA NA TRBV15 TGTGCCACCAGCAGAGATGAGCTCGGGGGGGCTGACTATGGCTACACCTTC CATSRDELGGADYGYTF
TRBJ2-3 TRBD2 NA TRBV6-1 TGTGCCAGCAGTGGACTAGCGGGGGTGGTCGGCGCAGATACGCAGTATTTT CASSGLAGVVGADTQYF
TRBJ1-6 NA NA TRBV27 TGTGCCAGCAGTTTCTGGGGCGGGGATTCACCCCTCCACTTT CASSFWGGDSPLHF
TRBJ2-7 NA NA TRBV28 TGTGCCAGCAGTTTAGTGACAGGCCTCGGCGAGCAGTACTTC CASSLVTGLGEQYF
TRBJ1-1 NA few TRBV6-5 TGTGCCAGCAGTTACAACCCTGAGACTGAAGCTTTCTTT CASSYNPETEAFF
TRBJ1-1 TRBD1 few TRBV5-6 TGTGCCAGCAGCTTTCAGGACAGGGCTGGGCTTCGGAATGGTTTCTTT CASSFQDRAGLRNGFF
TRBJ1-6 TRBD1 few TRBV5-4 TGTGCCAGCAGCTCAGGACAGGCCGGCTCCTATAATTCACCCCTCCACTTT CASSSGQAGSYNSPLHF
TRBJ1-2 TRBD1 NA TRBV5-1 TGCGCCAGCAGCCGGACAGGGGGCGGCTATGGCTACACCTTC CASSRTGGGYGYTF
TRBJ1-2 NA NA TRBV30 TGTGCCTGGAGTGTACTAGGCTGGGGCTACACCTTC CAWSVLGWGYTF
TRBJ2-2 TRBD2 NA TRBV27 TGTGCCAGCAGTATCTTAGCGGGGGGGCCGGAATCCGGGGAGCTGTTTTTT CASSILAGGPESGELFF
TRBJ2-1 NA NA TRBV6-1 TGTGCCAGCAGTGAAGCGCTTGCCGGGGGAAATGAGCAGTTCTTC CASSEALAGGNEQFF
TRBJ2-7 TRBD2 few TRBV27 TGTGCCAGCAGTTCACCCGGGACTAGCGCCTACGAGCAGTACTTC CASSSPGTSAYEQYF
TRBJ1-2 TRBD1 NA TRBV30 TGTGCCTGGAGTCGGGACAGGGAAGCCCTCTATGGCTACACCTTC CAWSRDREALYGYTF
TRBJ2-5 TRBD1 NA TRBV5-1 TGCGCCAGCGGGGCAGGACAGGGGCAAGAGACCCAGTACTTC CASGAGQGQETQYF
TRBJ1-4 NA NA TRBV12-3/TRBV12-4 TGTGCCAGCAGCCGACAGAATGAAAAACTGTTTTTT CASSRQNEKLFF
TRBJ1-6 TRBD1 NA TRBV5-1 TGCGCCAGCAGCTTGGGGACAGGGTCGGAGTCACCCCTCCACTTT CASSLGTGSESPLHF
TRBJ2-5 TRBD2 NA TRBV5-4 TGTGCCAGCAGCACTGCTGCGGGGGGGCAGGGGACCCAGTACTTC CASSTAAGGQGTQYF
TRBJ2-1 NA NA TRBV5-1 TGCGCCAGCAGCTCGAACTCCGGGTCGGGATCCTACAATGAGCAGTTCTTC CASSSNSGSGSYNEQFF
TRBJ2-1 TRBD1 NA TRBV5-6 TGTGCCAGCAGCACAAAACAGGGGGCGAGAACCGATGAGCAGTTCTTC CASSTKQGARTDEQFF
TRBJ1-6 NA NA TRBV9 TGTGCCAGCAGCGATGCAGCGTCCTATAATTCACCCCTCCACTTT CASSDAASYNSPLHF
TRBJ2-3 NA NA TRBV3-1/TRBV3-2 TGTGCCAGCAGTCTCAGGGGAGACACAGATACGCAGTATTTT CASSLRGDTDTQYF
TRBJ2-3 TRBD1 NA TRBV7-2 TGTGCCAGCAGCTTAGGGTTTGGACAGGGGAGCACAGATACGCAGTATTTT CASSLGFGQGSTDTQYF
TRBJ2-3 TRBD1 NA TRBV19 TGTGCCAGTAGTAGGGCTGGGACAGGGGAAGATACGCAGTATTTT CASSRAGTGEDTQYF
TRBJ2-3 TRBD1 NA TRBV29-1 TGCAGCGTTTCGGGACAGGGGGCCGGAGATACGCAGTATTTT CSVSGQGAGDTQYF
TRBJ1-4 NA NA TRBV6-5 TGTGCCAGCAGACCGGACTTGAGTTATGAAAAACTGTTTTTT CASRPDLSYEKLFF
TRBJ1-5 NA NA TRBV7-3 TGTGCCAGCAGCTTAGGTGGGAGTCAGCCCCAGCATTTT CASSLGGSQPQHF
TRBJ2-3 TRBD2 once TRBV10-3 TGTGCCATCAGTGAAAGTCTAGCGGGGGCCGGTTATACGCAGTATTTT CAISESLAGAGYTQYF